This TCR beta chain was sequenced for a study of blood T cell repertoires in COVID-19. Study-level information: PBMCs, B-cell-depleted T cells, or T cells were the source of the cDNA or gDNA that made up the material.

Residents of over 20 US areas, aged roughly 18 to 89 years, made up the participants. Sequencing was performed with immunoSEQ multiplex PCR; in TCRdb, only in-frame clones are kept and a portion is missing. The sample lists more than 350,000 clones, over 75% seen once, with 0.95% to 1.1% in the top ten. Germline lookup yields CDR1 MNHNS and CDR2 SASEGT. The CDR3 consists of 16 residues. Trimming left V 2 bases short and J 3 bases short, with 15 bases between. This TCR was sampled from a man aged 18 to 35 who had recovered from COVID-19. V is TRBV6-1 and J is TRBJ2-3, with a possible D match to TRBD1 (6 bases). The sequencing input was PBMCs or T cells enriched from blood (not recorded which). This CDR3 reads CASSELGQPWTDTQYF. CDR3 DNA: TGTGCCAGCAGTGAATTAGGACAGCCCTGGACAGATACGCAGTATTTT.